This TCR beta chain came from a study of identical twins. In TCRdb, the 5' RACE reads were re-called with MiXCR into one record per CDR3 protein. The repertoire holds more than 400,000 distinct CDR3 sequences, with about 16% as singletons. Germline assignment: CDR1 SGHRS and CDR2 YFSETQ. V was shortened by 0 bases and J by 9 bases, with 9 bases between the two germline ends. The CDR3 is 12 amino acids. These same data were also listed under a study on yellow fever vaccine responses in identical twins.

The origin of this receptor is a woman under 30 in good health. The sample consisted of CD4+ T cells sorted from blood. The chain combines TRBV5-1 with TRBJ2-5; D perhaps matches TRBD2 (6 bases). The CDR3 DNA reads TGCGCCAGCAGCTTGGACCAGCGGGCCCAGTACTTC. It translates to CASSLDQRAQYF.